The subject of this entry is one T cell receptor (beta chain). The data are from a study of blood T cell dynamics during melanoma immunotherapy. Method: immunoSEQ multiplex PCR; TCRdb's copy keeps in-frame clones and lacks some. The sample shows roughly 2,700 clones, around 88% of them seen only once. Sample time point: week 3, after first cycle of checkpoint inhibitor. The sequences come from blood, collected from a patient treated with checkpoint blockade. The receptor was isolated from a human donor with melanoma.

The CDR3 spells CASSLSGLSTEAFF. For the CDR3, the DNA is TGTGCCAGCAGCTTAAGCGGTTTGAGCACTGAAGCTTTCTTT. The chain carries TRBV11-2 and TRBJ1-1; D gene uncertain. The V end lost 2 bases, the J end lost 4 bases, and 11 bases lay between the germline ends. Germline assignment: CDR1 SGHAT and CDR2 FQNNGV. CDR3 size: 14 residues.